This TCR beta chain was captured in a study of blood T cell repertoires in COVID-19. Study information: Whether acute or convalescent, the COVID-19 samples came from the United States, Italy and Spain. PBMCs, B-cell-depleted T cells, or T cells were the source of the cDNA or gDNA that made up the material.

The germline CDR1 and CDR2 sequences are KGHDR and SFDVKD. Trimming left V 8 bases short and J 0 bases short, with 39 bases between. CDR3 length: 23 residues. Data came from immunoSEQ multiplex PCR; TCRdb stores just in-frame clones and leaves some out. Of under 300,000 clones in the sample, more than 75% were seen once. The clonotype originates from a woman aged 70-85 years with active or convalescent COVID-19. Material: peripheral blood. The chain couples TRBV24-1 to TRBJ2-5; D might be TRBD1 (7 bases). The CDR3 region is CATTDRGETGPSVGVLNQETQYF. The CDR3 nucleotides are TGTGCCACCACCGATCGCGGGGAGACAGGGCCATCTGTGGGTGTACTAAACCAAGAGACCCAGTACTTC.